These 10 T cell receptor beta chains were sequenced from one sample in a study of technical replicates of blood from a handful of donors. Profiled with immunoSEQ multiplex PCR; TCRdb holds only in-frame clones, not every one. The sample consists of around 53,000 clones, 70% to 90% of them appearing once. The source material was PBMCs. These receptors were taken from a human donor in good health. Some clones in this sample may be carry-over from other donors' samples.

The chain combines TRBV5-1 with TRBJ2-2; D is possibly TRBD1 (5 bases). The germline V gene encodes CDR1 SGHRS and CDR2 YFSETQ. Trimming left V 2 bases short and J 3 bases short, with 14 bases between. The CDR3 covers 16 residues. In DNA form, the CDR3 reads TGCGCCAGCAGCTTAGGGGCTACCTTGGACACCGGGGAGCTGTTTTTT. It yields the protein CASSLGATLDTGELFF.

The rearrangement joins TRBV6-5 to TRBJ1-2, with 10 bases matching TRBD1. This CDR3 is built from 13 residues. Germline V gene data show CDR1 as MNHEY and CDR2 as SVGAGI. Germline trimming cut 6 bases from V and 8 bases from J; bases unmatched to any gene: 6. CDR3 sequence reads: CASSRTGGRGYTF. Here the CDR3 DNA reads TGTGCCAGCAGCCGGACAGGGGGGCGCGGCTACACCTTC.

The chain recombines TRBV18 with TRBJ2-3, with D possibly being TRBD2 (5 bases). Germline lookup yields CDR1 KGHSH and CDR2 LQKENI. The CDR3 loop spans 15 amino acids. V lost 3 bases and J 0 bases, leaving 10 bases between the germline ends. CDR3 loop: CASSPLAPSTDTQYF. CDR3 coding DNA: TGTGCCAGCTCACCGCTAGCACCGAGCACAGATACGCAGTATTTT. The full variable domain, with the rest looked up from reference TRBV18 and TRBJ2-3, is NAGVMQNPRHLVRRRGQEARLRCSPMKGHSHVYWYRQLPEEGLKFMVYLQKENIIDESGMPKERFSAEFPKEGPSILRIQQVVRGDSAAYFCASSPLAPSTDTQYFGPGTRLTVL.

The chain joins TRBV5-1 to TRBJ1-2, with D possibly matching TRBD1 (6 bases). The length of the CDR3 is 14 residues. Trimming left V 0 bases short and J 7 bases short, with 13 bases between. Looked up from germline, CDR1 is SGHRS and CDR2 is YFSETQ. The CDR3 DNA is TGCGCCAGCAGCTTGGATGGGGGCGCTGGTGGCTACACCTTC. It yields the protein CASSLDGGAGGYTF.

The chain recombines TRBV6-5 with TRBJ2-7; 7 bases align to TRBD1. The CDR3 has 15 residues. CDR1 is MNHEY and CDR2 is SVGAGI in the germline V gene. The V gene end was trimmed by 0 bases and the J gene end by 1 base; junction bases not matched to a gene: 3. Here the CDR3 reads CASSYSDRASYEQYF. The CDR3 region has the DNA TGTGCCAGCAGTTACTCAGACAGGGCGTCCTACGAGCAGTACTTC.

The chain employs TRBV30 and TRBJ1-2; 11 bases line up with TRBD1. CDR1 is GTSNPN and CDR2 is SVGIG in the germline V gene (reference sequence). The trim removed 2 bases at V and 6 bases at J, leaving 2 bases unmatched. The CDR3 covers 13 residues. Written as DNA, the CDR3 is TGTGCCTGGAGTCGGACAGGGGGCGATGGCTACACCTTC. As protein: CAWSRTGGDGYTF.

This clone was picked up a small number of times. V is TRBV6-5 and J is TRBJ2-7, with 11 bases that match TRBD1. The trim removed 6 bases at V and 2 bases at J, leaving 6 bases unmatched. This CDR3 has 15 residues. CDR1 MNHEY and CDR2 SVGAGI come from the germline V gene. This CDR3 reads CASSLGQGGPYEQYF. CDR3 sequence (DNA): TGTGCCAGCAGCTTGGGACAGGGGGGACCCTACGAGCAGTACTTC.

A few counts support this clone. The J gene is TRBJ1-1, the V gene TRBV29-1, with D uncertain. CDR3 length: 13 amino acids. Per the germline V gene, CDR1 is SQVTM and CDR2 is ANQGSEA. V was pared by 8 bases and J by 0 bases, with 13 bases between. CDR3 sequence (DNA): TGCAGCCCCCAAAAGTACATGAACACTGAAGCTTTCTTT. Translated, it gives CSPQKYMNTEAFF.

A few counts support this clone. The chain is built from TRBV19 and TRBJ1-1; D uncertain. CDR1 is LNHDA and CDR2 is SQIVND in the germline V gene (reference sequence). The CDR3 loop spans 15 amino acids. Trimming left V 3 bases short and J 1 base short, with 12 bases between. The CDR3 here is CASSMGNTKNTEAFF. The CDR3 DNA follows: TGTGCCAGTAGTATGGGTAACACTAAGAACACTGAAGCTTTCTTT.

V usage is TRBV10-3 and J usage is TRBJ2-5, with 9 bases aligning to TRBD1. The J segment lost 2 bases and the V segment lost 6 bases, leaving 7 bases of the junction unmatched. Germline V gene lookup returns CDR1 ENHRY and CDR2 SYGVKD. The CDR3 consists of 15 residues. CDR3 protein: CAISSGTGSQETQYF. The CDR3 DNA is TGTGCCATCAGCTCCGGGACAGGGTCTCAAGAGACCCAGTACTTC.